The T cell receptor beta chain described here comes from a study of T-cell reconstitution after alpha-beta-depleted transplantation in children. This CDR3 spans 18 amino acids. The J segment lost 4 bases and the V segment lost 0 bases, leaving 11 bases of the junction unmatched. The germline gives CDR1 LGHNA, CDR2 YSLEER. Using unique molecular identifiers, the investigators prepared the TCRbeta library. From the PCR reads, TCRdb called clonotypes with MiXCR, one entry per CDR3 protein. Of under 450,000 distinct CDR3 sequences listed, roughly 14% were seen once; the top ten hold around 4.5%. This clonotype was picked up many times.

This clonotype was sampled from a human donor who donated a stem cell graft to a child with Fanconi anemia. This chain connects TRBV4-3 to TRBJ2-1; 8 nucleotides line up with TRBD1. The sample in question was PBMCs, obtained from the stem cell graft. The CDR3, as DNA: TGCGCCAGCAGCCAAGAGGGATCCAGGGGGCAATTTTACAATGAGCAGTTCTTC. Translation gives CASSQEGSRGQFYNEQFF.